Here is one TCR beta chain with its context. V dropped 9 bases and J dropped 0; count of bases not matched to a gene: 6. CDR1 LNHDA and CDR2 SQIVND come from the germline V gene (reference sequence). This CDR3 contains 15 residues. The sample originates from a study of blood T cell repertoires in COVID-19. In the study overall: The United States, Italy and Spain were the sources of the acute and convalescent COVID-19 samples. The analysed material was cDNA or gDNA that came from T cells, B-cell-depleted T cells, or PBMCs.

Original data processing: From reference gene primer amplification, estimates of nucleated cell counts were derived. Profiling relied on immunoSEQ multiplex PCR, and the TCRdb table lists in-frame clones only, not all of them. From that table come the V and J calls and clone size; the DNA was used to work out D and trimming. The sample yields about 400,000 clones, around 90% seen once. V and J are TRBV19 and TRBJ1-3; 9 bases are shared with TRBD1. This sequence originates from a woman between 18 and 29 years old with acute COVID-19. Sequenced: PBMCs or T cells enriched from blood (not recorded which). CDR3 protein: CARRDRVSSGNTIYF. The DNA for the CDR3 is TGTGCCAGAAGGGACAGGGTGAGCTCTGGAAACACCATATATTTT.